Each of the 7 T cell receptor beta chains below was sequenced from the same sample in a study of response to subunit inactivated influenza vaccine. One entry per CDR3 protein, called by TCRdb with MiXCR from the RT-PCR reads. Among approximately 490,000 distinct CDR3 sequences, approximately 7.8% were seen once, and the ten largest hold about 12%. Specimen: PBMCs from blood, collected less than 30 months after vaccination. These receptors originate from a man aged 45 to 75 who received an inactivated influenza vaccine.

This clonotype was observed a few times. The chain recombines TRBV4-2 with TRBJ2-3; 7 bases agree with TRBD2. V was clipped by 3 bases and J by 2 bases; unmatched bases: 8. This CDR3 spans 16 amino acids. Germline CDR1 LGHNA, CDR2 YNFKEQ. The CDR3 reads CASSHRGGRDTDTQYF. CDR3 in DNA: TGTGCCAGCAGCCATAGGGGTGGGAGGGACACAGATACGCAGTATTTT.

Notes on this clonotype: This may stem from a read error, because a much larger clone lies one nucleotide away. This chain links TRBV4-2 with TRBJ2-3; 11 bases are shared with TRBD2. Per the germline V gene, CDR1 is LGHNA and CDR2 is YNFKEQ. The length of the CDR3 is 16 residues. Trimming at V came to 3 bases and at J to 3 bases, leaving 5 bases not matched to a gene. The CDR3 loop is CASSHVASGGTDTQYF. CDR3 sequence (DNA): TGTGCCAGCAGCCATGTTGCTAGCGGGGGGACAGATACGCAGTATTTT.

This clonotype appeared many times. The CDR3 loop is CASTTGRIPFGYTF. For the CDR3, the DNA is TGTGCCAGCACTACGGGACGGATACCTTTTGGCTACACCTTC. The gene calls are TRBV12-3 or TRBV12-4 and TRBJ1-2; TRBD1 might be the D (5 bases). This CDR3 spans 14 amino acids. V gave up 7 bases and J gave up 7 bases, with 19 bases separating them.

This chain uses TRBV12-3 or TRBV12-4 with TRBJ1-1; D might be TRBD1 (6 bases). The CDR3 is 14 amino acids. Trimming removed 6 bases at V and 6 bases at J, with 17 bases between. CDR3 bases: TGTGCCAGCAGCCCTACGGGGGAGGGGGCTGAAGCTTTCTTT. Amino acids: CASSPTGEGAEAFF.

The chain combines TRBV12-3 or TRBV12-4 with TRBJ2-3; TRBD1 aligns across 7 bases. The CDR3 runs to 14 residues. The V gene end was trimmed by 4 bases and the J gene end by 2 bases; junction bases not matched to a gene: 3. This CDR3 is CASSWGQNTDTQYF. The CDR3 DNA reads TGTGCCAGCAGTTGGGGACAGAACACAGATACGCAGTATTTT.

This clonotype was counted between two and nine times. The V gene is TRBV12-3 or TRBV12-4, the J gene TRBJ2-7, with TRBD1 identical over 11 bases. The CDR3 covers 13 residues. The junction had 6 bases not matched to a gene; V was cut back by 7 bases and J by 7 bases. The CDR3, as DNA: TGTGCCAGCACCAGGACAGGGGGCGAAGAGCAGTACTTC. Protein: CASTRTGGEEQYF.

This clonotype appeared a few times. The rearrangement links TRBV12-3 or TRBV12-4 to TRBJ2-1, with 9 bases fitting TRBD2. CDR3 length equals 14 residues. Trimming took 4 bases from V and 8 from J; bases not matched to a gene: 6. The CDR3 DNA reads TGTGCCAGCAGTTGGTTACTAGCGGGCCATGAGCAGTTCTTC. Amino acid sequence: CASSWLLAGHEQFF.